This T cell receptor (beta chain) was retrieved from a study of cytomegalovirus exposure and HLA in healthy donors (dated 2017 in TCRdb). Context from the whole study: In an earlier analysis of 587 of the donors, 250 to 350 Gb of sequence data and 95 million to 130 million unique TCR beta sequences from 180 million or so T cells were reported. Around 300 gigabases of sequencing data and 70 million to 100 million unique TCR sequences were included in an early release covering about 620 HLA-typed donors. Of the roughly 400 genotyped donors, less than 90% were placed in the genetic ancestry cluster associated with self-reported Caucasian donors. The study aimed to test whether signatures of past pathogen exposure could be identified by cataloging public T cell receptors. The study used immunosequencing to profile the T cell repertoires of 670 or so subjects and linked those repertoires to cytomegalovirus serostatus. Along with the approximately 700-subject first cohort, a separate validation cohort of roughly 110 different subjects was used. The study combined high-throughput TCR immunosequencing, statistical association of individual TCRs with disease status, and machine learning to predict cytomegalovirus infection status. A later analysis re-examined previously published TCR beta repertoires from roughly 650 donors and added high-resolution HLA genotyping to investigate patterns of TCR occurrence. Rather than drawing on any new phenotypic data, the later analysis identified candidate immune exposures from TCR beta sequences and the way those sequences occurred across donors. An earlier analysis of nearly 600 of the donors applied high-throughput TCR beta sequencing to assess whether each TCR beta V gene segment acted as functional or pseudogenic. Donor age, sex, ethnicity and CMV serostatus were compiled together with the repertoire data. Genome-wide SNP genotypes for about 65% of the roughly 670 donors were used in a later genetic analysis, which treated that subset as a discovery cohort. All discovery cohort repertoires had been generated on a single sequencing platform. HLA typing covered class I and class II loci at four-digit resolution. The number of donors typed differed by locus, with about 629-640 for A, B, C, DRB1 and DQB1, over 500 for DQA1, 600 to 610 for DPA1, and about 450 for DPB1. Because of strong linkage in the cohort, roughly 5 DR-DQ haplotypes were treated as single units for association and clustering. Across 300 to 500 genotyped donors of the cohort, an average of about 200,000 unique TCR beta nucleotide sequences per donor were sequenced, and around 20% of those sequences were non-productive. What the study reported, not specific to this receptor: The earlier analysis of about 600 of the donors excluded around 17 rarely observed V segments, including chromosome 9 orphons, because counts were too low. The sequencing pipeline was judged likely to have produced a cluster of highly shared sequence variants as a technical artifact. Immune exposure information for the cohort was limited to CMV serostatus. The authors suggested that the approach could potentially be extended to other disease states and immunological phenotypes. A total of 164 TCR beta chains were listed by the study as associated with cytomegalovirus. Because HLA typing was unavailable for some donors at each locus, only the typed subset was used in association tests. When HLA alleles, especially DR and DQ, strongly co-occurred, TCR associations were difficult to assign to individual alleles. V-gene and J-gene trimming of TCR beta chains was associated with a missense DCLRE1C variant in a later genetic analysis, and the association was replicated in an independent cohort. Linkage disequilibrium might explain the correlated functional status among segregating V segments, but an unknown experimental factor could not be excluded. In a later analysis, HLA-associated TCR beta chains showed more clonal expansion and lower generation probabilities than non-associated chains that were equally common. A later analysis found that most CMV-associated TCR beta chains appeared HLA-restricted, with HLA associations seemingly driven largely by CMV exposure. In both the original and validation cohorts, the classifier was reported to diagnose cytomegalovirus status with high specificity and sensitivity. A further reported finding was that TCR beta sequences accurately predicted the HLA-A and HLA-B alleles for most subjects in the first cohort. The cohort was sequenced for TCR beta chains only, and without alpha or paired-chain data the features that could be detected were limited. In a later analysis, TCR association rates were found to vary across HLA loci, with the most associated TCRs seen for DRB1 alleles and the fewest for HLA-C alleles. In an earlier analysis of about 600 of the donors, most TCR beta V segments appeared in productive rearrangements about 87% or about 30% of the time, broadly matching IMGT annotations. Specific HLA alleles were associated with more than 15,000 TCR beta sequences at a false discovery rate of 0.05 in a later analysis. A few of the identified cytomegalovirus-associated TCR beta chains were confirmed in vitro to be specific for cytomegalovirus antigens. Most TCR sequences were observed very rarely across donors, whereas some public TCRs were present in many individuals. In a later genetic analysis, fewer N-insertions in productive TCRs were reported among donors in an Asian-associated ancestry cluster than the approximately 710-donor mean. The presence/absence analyses assumed that sequencing depth was roughly uniform across donors, and that assumption may not be true. The 87-base-pair reads could not distinguish some IMGT-functional V segments, including TRBV6-2 and TRBV6-3, so those segments were excluded. In a later analysis, several top co-occurrence clusters were reported to appear linked to parvovirus B19, influenza, CMV and Epstein-Barr virus.

The library was made by the immunoSEQ multiplex PCR assay. The multiplex PCR relied on a mix of 60 forward primers for TCR Vbeta segments and 13 reverse primers for TCR Jbeta segments. The CDR3 region of rearranged TCR beta genes was amplified from genomic DNA by a multiplex PCR assay. Amplified TCR beta libraries were sequenced as 87-base-pair reads on the Illumina HiSeq System. The authors' analysis ran thus. A later analysis counted 75 million to 100 million unique TCR beta chains across the 550 to 800 repertoires, and about 10 million of these chains were shared by at least two donors. Raw reads were error-corrected and collapsed into unique sequences by a nearest-neighbor algorithm in which closely related sequences were merged to remove PCR and sequencing errors. CDR3 sequences were aligned to IMGT reference sequences to assign V, D and J gene segments. For a sequence to be retained, a match of at least six nucleotides was required to both a V gene segment and a J gene segment. A rearrangement was called productive if the CDR3 had no stop codons and remained in frame with V and J, and every other rearrangement was called non-productive. CDR3 was defined by IMGT convention, running from the second conserved V-encoded cysteine to the conserved J-encoded phenylalanine. The earlier analysis of roughly 590 of the donors excluded sequences that lacked an unambiguous match to a single V gene segment. An earlier analysis of 587 of the donors called V segments functional above 56.7% productive rearrangements and segregating when the between-donor standard deviation exceeded 5%. To diagnose cytomegalovirus status from the catalog of TCR beta chain sequences, a statistical classification framework was built. V and J gene assignment, in a later analysis, came from comparing TCR nucleotide sequences with IMGT/GENE-DB human TR gene sequences. The TCRdist pipeline was used in a later analysis to assign CDR3 sequences and most-parsimonious VDJ recombination scenarios. In a later analysis, each TCR beta chain was defined by its CDR3 amino acid sequence together with its V-gene family, and reads lacking a unique V-gene family were excluded. As a way to deal with suspected cross-contamination and a sequencing artifact, a later analysis dropped approximately 590 nucleotide sequences that were highly shared and had low generation probability. For each public chain, a later analysis derived a clonal expansion index from normalized ranks of inferred template counts within each repertoire. Generation probabilities in a later analysis came from a VDJ recombination model fitted to out-of-frame rearrangements, and those results were checked against IGoR. In a later analysis, hypergeometric tests were used to score TCR-TCR, TCR-HLA and TCR-CMV co-occurrence, with a repertoire-size bias correction applied to TCR pairs. False discovery rates were estimated in a later analysis by permuting HLA or CMV assignments 20 times. In a later analysis, co-occurring TCRs were grouped using DBSCAN, and TCRdist sequence similarity was added for clustering within HLA-allele-positive subsets. Co-occurrence clustering excluded repertoires with fewer than 30,000 or more than 120,000 public chains, plus five with anomalous nucleotide sharing. Held by TCRdb, this immuneACCESS table contains in-frame sequences only and omits some clones. Under half of the omission traces to an unresolved V gene where checked; the cause of the rest is unknown. Clone size and the V and J calls come from that table; the DNA yielded D and trimming. The sample table holds about 130,000 clones, of which around 63% were seen once. The top ten hold 1.5% to 2% of the sample.

CDR3 length: 16 amino acids, cysteine to phenylalanine. Just CDR3 DNA is preserved here, 48 bases in frame from base 1. Reading the germline V gene gives CDR1 SGHTA and CDR2 FQGTGA. V is pared back by 5 bases and J by 0 bases, with 16 bases lying between the germline termini. This clone was observed a few times. It lacks a known antigen. No qualities accompany the bases; no much larger clone lies one base away. The cohort comprised some 730 healthy bone marrow donors. All cohort members were sampled while nominally healthy, although unrecorded immune exposures were likely present. CMV serostatus was recorded as positive for some 300 and negative for about 55% of the 666 cohort members, whereas no CMV serostatus was recorded for the donor in question. A peripheral blood sample was collected from each donor, and TCR beta sequencing was performed on peripheral blood mononuclear cells. The Qiagen DNeasy Blood Extraction Kit was used to extract genomic DNA from the blood cell samples.

The chain is made from TRBV7-3 and TRBJ1-1; TRBD1 could be the D gene, as 5 bases match. Sequencing was performed on PBMCs. This clonotype was sampled from a human donor in good health. The encoded CDR3 is CASSQNPAGMNTEAFF. The DNA sequence follows: TGTGCCAGCAGCCAGAACCCTGCAGGGATGAACACTGAAGCTTTCTTT.